Listed below are T cell receptor beta chains from one sample, sequenced in a study of T cells in localized non-small cell lung cancer. Generated by immunoSEQ multiplex PCR, the TCRdb table keeps only in-frame clones and is missing some. The repertoire has roughly 61,000 clones, roughly 79% of them found once; the top ten carry around 4.3%. The specimen comprised PBMCs, sampled before any cancer treatment. The receptor source for this set is a man aged 40 to 75 with stage II lung adenocarcinoma. CDR3s include the opening cysteine and the closing phenylalanine or tryptophan. D genes are given only for firm matches. Rows give clone size only sometimes, using once, few, many, or a class for an expanded clone.

len: 15; j_gene: TRBJ2-7; d_gene: .; abundance: .; v_gene: TRBV18; CDR3aa: CASSPRQDPYEEQYF; CDR3nt: TGTGCCAGCTCACCACGACAGGACCCCTACGAAGAGCAGTACTTC
len: 13; j_gene: TRBJ2-1; d_gene: .; abundance: .; v_gene: TRBV7-8; CDR3aa: CASSLGTVNEQFF; CDR3nt: TGTGCCAGCAGCTTAGGGACTGTAAATGAGCAGTTCTTC
len: 12; j_gene: TRBJ1-2; d_gene: .; abundance: few; v_gene: TRBV18; CDR3aa: CASSPQTDGYTF; CDR3nt: TGTGCCAGCTCACCCCAGACGGACGGCTACACCTTC
len: 12; j_gene: TRBJ1-1; d_gene: .; abundance: .; v_gene: TRBV15; CDR3aa: CATSRDFGEAFF; CDR3nt: TGTGCCACCAGCAGAGATTTCGGGGAAGCTTTCTTT
len: 15; j_gene: TRBJ1-1; d_gene: TRBD1; abundance: once; v_gene: TRBV14; CDR3aa: CASGRTGGGDTEAFF; CDR3nt: TGTGCCAGCGGTCGAACAGGGGGAGGGGACACTGAAGCTTTCTTT
len: 16; j_gene: TRBJ2-1; d_gene: TRBD2; abundance: .; v_gene: TRBV9; CDR3aa: CASSAQAGAAYNEQFF; CDR3nt: TGTGCCAGCAGCGCTCAAGCGGGGGCAGCCTACAATGAGCAGTTCTTC
len: 13; j_gene: TRBJ1-4; d_gene: TRBD1; abundance: .; v_gene: TRBV7-9; CDR3aa: CASPGQGNEKLFF; CDR3nt: TGTGCCAGCCCGGGACAGGGTAACGAAAAACTGTTTTTT
len: 13; j_gene: TRBJ2-1; d_gene: .; abundance: .; v_gene: TRBV7-9; CDR3aa: CASSLSNSDGGVF; CDR3nt: TGTGCCAGCAGCTTAAGCAATAGCGATGGTGGAGTCTTC
len: 16; j_gene: TRBJ2-1; d_gene: TRBD1; abundance: .; v_gene: TRBV5-1; CDR3aa: CASSLAQYRGSNEQFF; CDR3nt: TGCGCCAGCAGCTTGGCTCAGTACAGGGGAAGCAATGAGCAGTTCTTC
len: 14; j_gene: TRBJ2-1; d_gene: TRBD2; abundance: .; v_gene: TRBV10-3; CDR3aa: CAILAGISYNEQFF; CDR3nt: TGTGCCATCCTAGCGGGAATCTCCTACAATGAGCAGTTCTTC
len: 13; j_gene: TRBJ2-1; d_gene: .; abundance: .; v_gene: TRBV7-3; CDR3aa: CASSSLDLNEQFF; CDR3nt: TGTGCCAGCAGCTCTCTAGATCTTAATGAGCAGTTCTTC
len: 13; j_gene: TRBJ1-5; d_gene: .; abundance: .; v_gene: TRBV25-1; CDR3aa: CASSATGREPQHF; CDR3nt: TGTGCCAGCAGTGCTACAGGGAGAGAGCCCCAGCATTTT
len: 13; j_gene: TRBJ1-2; d_gene: .; abundance: .; v_gene: TRBV5-4; CDR3aa: CASSIQGNYGYTF; CDR3nt: TGTGCCAGCAGCATACAGGGAAACTATGGCTACACCTTC